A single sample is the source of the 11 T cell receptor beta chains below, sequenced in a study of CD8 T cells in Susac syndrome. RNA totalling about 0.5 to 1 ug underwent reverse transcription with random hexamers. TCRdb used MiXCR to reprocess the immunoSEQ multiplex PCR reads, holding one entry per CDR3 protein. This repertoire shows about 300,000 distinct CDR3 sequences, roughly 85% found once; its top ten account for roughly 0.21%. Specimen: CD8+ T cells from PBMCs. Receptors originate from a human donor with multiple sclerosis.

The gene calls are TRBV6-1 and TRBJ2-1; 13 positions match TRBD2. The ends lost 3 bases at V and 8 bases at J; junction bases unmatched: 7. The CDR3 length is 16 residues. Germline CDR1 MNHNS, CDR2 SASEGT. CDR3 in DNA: TGTGCCAGCAGTGATATGACTAGCGGGAGGAAGGATGAGCAGTTCTTC. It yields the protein CASSDMTSGRKDEQFF.

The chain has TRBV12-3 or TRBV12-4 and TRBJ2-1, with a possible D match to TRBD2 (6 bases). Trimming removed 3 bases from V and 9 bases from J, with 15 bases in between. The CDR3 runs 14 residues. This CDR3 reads CASSLDYSLGEQFF. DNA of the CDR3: TGTGCCAGCAGTTTGGACTATAGCTTGGGTGAGCAGTTCTTC.

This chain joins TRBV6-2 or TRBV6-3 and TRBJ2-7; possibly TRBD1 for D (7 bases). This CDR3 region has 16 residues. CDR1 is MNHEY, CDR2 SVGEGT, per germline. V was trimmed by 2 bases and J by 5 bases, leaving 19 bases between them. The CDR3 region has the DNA TGTGCCAGCAGTTACCCGGAGGGCAGGGGGTTCAACGAGCAGTACTTC. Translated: CASSYPEGRGFNEQYF.

The CDR3 spells CASTAGLAGPDTQYF. As DNA, the CDR3 is TGTGCCAGCACCGCTGGACTAGCGGGTCCAGATACGCAGTATTTT. The gene calls are TRBV5-6 and TRBJ2-3; 11 bases match TRBD2. Trimming at V came to 6 bases and at J to 4 bases, leaving 7 bases not matched to a gene. The CDR3 is 15 amino acids. Germline values: CDR1 SGHDT, CDR2 YYEEEE.

CDR3: CASSFPPAGATDTQYF. The DNA of the CDR3 is TGTGCCAGCAGTTTTCCGCCCGCGGGGGCAACTGATACGCAGTATTTT. The rearrangement uses TRBV28 and TRBJ2-3, with D possibly matching TRBD2 (7 bases). The CDR3 contains 16 residues. V dropped 3 bases and J dropped 6 bases, with 19 bases sitting between them. Per the germline V gene, CDR1 is MDHEN and CDR2 is SYDVKM.

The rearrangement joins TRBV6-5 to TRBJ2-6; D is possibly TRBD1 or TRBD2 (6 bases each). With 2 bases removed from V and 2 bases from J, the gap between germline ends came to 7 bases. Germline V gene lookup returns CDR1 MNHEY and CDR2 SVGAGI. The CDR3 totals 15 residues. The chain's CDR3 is CASSYGGPGANVLTF. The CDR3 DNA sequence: TGTGCCAGCAGTTACGGGGGGCCTGGGGCCAACGTCCTGACTTTC.

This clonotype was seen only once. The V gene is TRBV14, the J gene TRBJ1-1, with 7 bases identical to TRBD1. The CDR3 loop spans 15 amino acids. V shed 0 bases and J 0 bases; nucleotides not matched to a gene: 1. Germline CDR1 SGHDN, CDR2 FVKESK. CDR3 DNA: TGTGCCAGCAGCCAAGACCAGGGGGTGAACACTGAAGCTTTCTTT. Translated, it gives CASSQDQGVNTEAFF.

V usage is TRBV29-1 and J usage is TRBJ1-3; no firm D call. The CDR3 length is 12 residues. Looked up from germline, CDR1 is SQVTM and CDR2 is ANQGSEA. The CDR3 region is CSGWASGNTIYF. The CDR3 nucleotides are TGCAGTGGTTGGGCCTCTGGAAACACCATATATTTT. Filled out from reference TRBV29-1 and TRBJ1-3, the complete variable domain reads SAVISQKPSRDICQRGTSLTIQCQVDSQVTMMFWYRQQPGQSLTLIATANQGSEATYESGFVIDKFPISRPNLTFSTLTVSNMSPEDSSIYLCSGWASGNTIYFGEGSWLTVV.

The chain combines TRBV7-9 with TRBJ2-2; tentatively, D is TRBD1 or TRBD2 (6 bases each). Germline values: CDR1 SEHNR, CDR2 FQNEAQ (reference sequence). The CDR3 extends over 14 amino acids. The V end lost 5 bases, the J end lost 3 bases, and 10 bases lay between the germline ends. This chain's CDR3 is CASSLEGDTGELFF. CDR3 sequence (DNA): TGTGCCAGCAGCCTGGAGGGGGACACCGGGGAGCTGTTTTTT.

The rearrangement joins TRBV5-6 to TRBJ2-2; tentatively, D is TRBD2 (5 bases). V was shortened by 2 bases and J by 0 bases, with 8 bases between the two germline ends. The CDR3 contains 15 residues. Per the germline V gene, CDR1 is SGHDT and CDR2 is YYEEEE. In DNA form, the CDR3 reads TGTGCCAGCAGCTTTGGACTGACGAACACCGGGGAGCTGTTTTTT. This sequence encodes CASSFGLTNTGELFF.

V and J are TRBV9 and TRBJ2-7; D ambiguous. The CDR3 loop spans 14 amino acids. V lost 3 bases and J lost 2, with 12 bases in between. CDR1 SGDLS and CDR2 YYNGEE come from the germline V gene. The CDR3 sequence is CASSALPVTYEQYF. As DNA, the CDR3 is TGTGCCAGCAGCGCCCTACCTGTCACCTACGAGCAGTACTTC.